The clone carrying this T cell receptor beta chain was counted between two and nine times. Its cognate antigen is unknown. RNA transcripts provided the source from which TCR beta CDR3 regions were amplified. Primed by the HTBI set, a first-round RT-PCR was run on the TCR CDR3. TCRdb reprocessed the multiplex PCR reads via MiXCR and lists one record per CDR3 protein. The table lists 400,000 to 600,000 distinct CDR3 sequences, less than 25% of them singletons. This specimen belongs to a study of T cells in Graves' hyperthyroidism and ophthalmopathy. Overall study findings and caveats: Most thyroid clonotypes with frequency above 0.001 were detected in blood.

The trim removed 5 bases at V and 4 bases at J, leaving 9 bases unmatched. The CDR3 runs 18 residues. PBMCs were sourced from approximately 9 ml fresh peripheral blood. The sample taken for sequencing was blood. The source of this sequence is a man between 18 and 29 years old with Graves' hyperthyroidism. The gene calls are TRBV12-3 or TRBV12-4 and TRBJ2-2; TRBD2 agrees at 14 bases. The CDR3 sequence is CASSTWTSGGTGTGELFF. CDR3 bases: TGTGCCAGCAGTACCTGGACTAGCGGGGGGACGGGCACCGGGGAGCTGTTTTTT.